The 9 T cell receptor beta chains below all came from one sample that was sequenced in a study of T cells after yellow fever vaccination. MiXCR, run by TCRdb on the 5' RACE reads, gives a single entry per CDR3 protein. The sample holds hundreds of thousands of distinct CDR3 sequences; approximately 13% are singletons and the top ten take more than 12%. The sample was PBMCs, taken on the day of the yellow fever booster vaccination. The receptors stem from a young man who received the YFV17D yellow fever vaccine.

The chain links TRBV20-1 to TRBJ2-7; D may correspond to TRBD1 or TRBD2 (5 bases each). The CDR3 loop spans 17 amino acids. With 1 base removed from V and 1 base from J, the gap between germline ends came to 20 bases. The germline V gene has CDR1 DFQATT and CDR2 SNEGSKA (reference sequence). Here the CDR3 DNA reads TGCAGTGCTAGAGCGATACTGGGCCGGGACCGATCCTACGAGCAGTACTTC. This sequence encodes CSARAILGRDRSYEQYF.

The chain couples TRBV7-2 to TRBJ2-3, with D perhaps TRBD1 or TRBD2 (5 bases each). V was pared by 5 bases and J by 6 bases, with 21 bases between. The germline CDR1 and CDR2 sequences are SGHTA and FQGNSA. The CDR3 is 16 residues long. The CDR3 coding sequence is TGTGCCAGCAGCCATTCCCACCGGGACCCTACGGATACGCAGTATTTT. This translates into CASSHSHRDPTDTQYF.

This clonotype was recorded many times. This chain joins TRBV5-1 and TRBJ2-1; no clear D. Germline V lookup: CDR1 SGHRS, CDR2 YFSETQ. V lost 0 bases and J 3 bases, leaving 4 bases between the germline ends. The CDR3 consists of 13 residues. The CDR3 protein is CASSLERYNEQFF. Here the CDR3 DNA reads TGCGCCAGCAGCTTGGAACGCTACAATGAGCAGTTCTTC.

This clonotype has just a few counts. The gene calls are TRBV20-1 and TRBJ1-1; no definite D call. CDR3 length: 13 amino acids. Deletions cut 1 base from V and 5 bases from J, with 11 bases between. Per the germline V gene, CDR1 is DFQATT and CDR2 is SNEGSKA (reference sequence). Here the CDR3 reads CSARAQEWTEAFF. The CDR3 DNA reads TGCAGTGCTAGAGCCCAGGAGTGGACTGAAGCTTTCTTT.

The chain recombines TRBV11-2 with TRBJ2-1; 11 bases align to TRBD2. This CDR3 spans 17 amino acids. V trimming: 4 bases; J trimming: 2 bases; junction bases outside the gene matches: 7. Germline V gene sequence: CDR1 SGHAT, CDR2 FQNNGV. The CDR3 spells CASSSDLAGGAYNEQFF. The CDR3 DNA sequence: TGTGCCAGCAGCTCAGACCTAGCGGGAGGCGCCTACAATGAGCAGTTCTTC.

The chain links TRBV6-2 or TRBV6-3 to TRBJ2-1, with 10 bases fitting TRBD2. Germline V gene data show CDR1 as MNHEY and CDR2 as SVGEGT. J was trimmed by 8 bases and V by 4 bases; bases with no gene match: 2. The CDR3 extends over 13 amino acids. The CDR3 bases are TGTGCCAGCAGTTTCGGGACTAGCGATGAGCAGTTCTTC. Translated, it gives CASSFGTSDEQFF.

Turning to this clonotype: The junction departs from germline at one end; a sequencing error may be responsible. V and J are TRBV6-5 and TRBJ2-1; 13 bases are a match to TRBD2. CDR1 and CDR2 from the germline V gene are MNHEY and SVGAGI. The CDR3 spans 15 residues. The CDR3 DNA follows: TGTTCCAGCAGTTACCGACTAGCGGGGGGAGATGAGCAGTTCTTC. Amino acids: CSSSYRLAGGDEQFF.

There are a few counts of this clonotype. The rearrangement joins TRBV28 to TRBJ2-5; 8 nucleotides line up with TRBD1. CDR1 and CDR2 (germline): MDHEN, SYDVKM. V lost 8 bases, J lost 1 base, and 9 bases stayed unmatched. The length of the CDR3 is 15 residues. The CDR3 reads CASPPRGQGQETQYF. Written as DNA, the CDR3 is TGTGCCAGCCCCCCTCGTGGACAGGGCCAAGAGACCCAGTACTTC. Variable domain in full (rest from reference TRBV28 and TRBJ2-5): DVKVTQSSRYLVKRTGEKVFLECVQDMDHENMFWYRQDPGLGLRLIYFSYDVKMKEKGDIPEGYSVSREKKERFSLILESASTNQTSMYLCASPPRGQGQETQYFGPGTRLLVL.

This clonotype was picked up a small number of times. The chain uses TRBV29-1 and TRBJ2-5; D gene ambiguous. The germline V gene has CDR1 SQVTM and CDR2 ANQGSEA. The CDR3 consists of 14 residues. V shed 0 bases and J shed 1 base, with 9 bases lying between them. Here the CDR3 reads CSVEDLDLQETQYF. The DNA for the CDR3 is TGCAGCGTTGAAGATCTAGACCTCCAAGAGACCCAGTACTTC.